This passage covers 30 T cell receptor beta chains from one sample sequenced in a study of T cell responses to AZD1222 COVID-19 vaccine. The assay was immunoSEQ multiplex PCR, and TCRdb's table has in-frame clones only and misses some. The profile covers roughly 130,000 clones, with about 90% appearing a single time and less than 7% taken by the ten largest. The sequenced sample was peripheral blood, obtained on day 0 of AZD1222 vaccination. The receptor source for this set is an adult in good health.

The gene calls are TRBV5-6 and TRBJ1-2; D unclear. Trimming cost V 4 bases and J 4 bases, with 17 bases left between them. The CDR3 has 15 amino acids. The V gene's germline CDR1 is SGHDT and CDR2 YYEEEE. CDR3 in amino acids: CASSGMTGIFYGYTF. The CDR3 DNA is TGTGCCAGCAGCGGTATGACGGGGATCTTCTATGGCTACACCTTC.

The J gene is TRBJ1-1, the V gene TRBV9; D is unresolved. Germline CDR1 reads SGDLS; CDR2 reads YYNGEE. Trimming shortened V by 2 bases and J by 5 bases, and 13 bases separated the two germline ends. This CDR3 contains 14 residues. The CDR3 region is CASSVGDIRTEAFF. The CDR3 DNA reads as TGTGCCAGCAGCGTTGGGGATATACGGACTGAAGCTTTCTTT.

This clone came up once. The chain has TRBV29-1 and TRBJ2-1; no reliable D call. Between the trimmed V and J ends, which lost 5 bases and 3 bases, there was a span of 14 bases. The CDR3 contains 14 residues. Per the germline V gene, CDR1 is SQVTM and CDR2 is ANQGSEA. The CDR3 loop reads CSVRPGLYYNEQFF. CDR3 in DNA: TGCAGCGTTCGACCGGGCCTCTACTACAATGAGCAGTTCTTC.

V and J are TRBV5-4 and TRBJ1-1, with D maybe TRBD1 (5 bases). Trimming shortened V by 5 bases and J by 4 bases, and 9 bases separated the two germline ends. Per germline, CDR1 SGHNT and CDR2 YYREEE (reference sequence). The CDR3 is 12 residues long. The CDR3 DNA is TGTGCCAGCAGTTGGGGGGGCACTGAAGCTTTCTTT. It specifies CASSWGGTEAFF.

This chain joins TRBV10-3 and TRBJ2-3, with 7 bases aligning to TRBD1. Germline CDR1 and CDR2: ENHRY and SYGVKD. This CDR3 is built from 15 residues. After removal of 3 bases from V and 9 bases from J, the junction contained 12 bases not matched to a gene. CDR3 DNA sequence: TGTGCCATCAGTGATAGGACAGGCGGTTCAAGAACGCAGTATTTT. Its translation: CAISDRTGGSRTQYF.

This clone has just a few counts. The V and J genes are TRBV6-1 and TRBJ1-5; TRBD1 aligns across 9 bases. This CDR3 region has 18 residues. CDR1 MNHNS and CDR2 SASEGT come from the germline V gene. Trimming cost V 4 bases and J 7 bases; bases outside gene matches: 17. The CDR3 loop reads CASSGFRDRVVLEQPQHF. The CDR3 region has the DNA TGTGCCAGCAGTGGGTTTCGGGACAGGGTAGTATTAGAGCAGCCCCAGCATTTT.

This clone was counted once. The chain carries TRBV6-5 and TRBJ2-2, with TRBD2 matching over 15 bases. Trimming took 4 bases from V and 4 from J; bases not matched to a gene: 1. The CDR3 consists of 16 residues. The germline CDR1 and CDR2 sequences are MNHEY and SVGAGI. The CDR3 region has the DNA TGTGCCAGCAGTTGGGGACTAGCGGGAGGCACCGGGGAGCTGTTTTTT. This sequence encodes CASSWGLAGGTGELFF.

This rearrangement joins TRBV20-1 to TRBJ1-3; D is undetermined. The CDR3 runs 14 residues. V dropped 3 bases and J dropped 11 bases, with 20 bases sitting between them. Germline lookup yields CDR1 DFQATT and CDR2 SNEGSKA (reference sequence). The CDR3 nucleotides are TGCAGTGCTAGTTCGCTTACGGGGAGTGGGGCCATATATTTT. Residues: CSASSLTGSGAIYF.

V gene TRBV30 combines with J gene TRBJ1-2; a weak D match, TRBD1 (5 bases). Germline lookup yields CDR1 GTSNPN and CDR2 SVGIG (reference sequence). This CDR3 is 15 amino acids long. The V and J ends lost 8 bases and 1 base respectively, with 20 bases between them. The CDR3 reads CAVEGSRLINYGYTF. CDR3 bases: TGTGCCGTGGAGGGGTCCCGGCTGATTAACTATGGCTACACCTTC.

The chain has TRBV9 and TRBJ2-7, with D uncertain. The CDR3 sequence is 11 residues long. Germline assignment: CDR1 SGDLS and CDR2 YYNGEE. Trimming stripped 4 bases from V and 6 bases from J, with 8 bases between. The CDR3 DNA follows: TGTGCCAGCAGCCCCCAGTCCGAGCAGTACTTC. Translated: CASSPQSEQYF.

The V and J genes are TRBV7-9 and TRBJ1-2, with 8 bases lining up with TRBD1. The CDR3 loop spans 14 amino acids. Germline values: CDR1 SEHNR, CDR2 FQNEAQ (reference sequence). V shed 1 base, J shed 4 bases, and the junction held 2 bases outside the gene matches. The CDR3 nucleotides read TGTGCCAGCAGCTTAGATCAGGGGGCCTATGGCTACACCTTC. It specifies CASSLDQGAYGYTF.

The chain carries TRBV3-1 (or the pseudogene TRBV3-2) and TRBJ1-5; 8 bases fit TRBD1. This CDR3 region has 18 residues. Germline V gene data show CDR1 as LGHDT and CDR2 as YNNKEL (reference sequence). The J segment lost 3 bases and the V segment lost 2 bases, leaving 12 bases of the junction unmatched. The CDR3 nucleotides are TGTGCCAGCAGCCAACCCGGACAGGGAAAATTGAACAATCAGCCCCAGCATTTT. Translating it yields CASSQPGQGKLNNQPQHF.

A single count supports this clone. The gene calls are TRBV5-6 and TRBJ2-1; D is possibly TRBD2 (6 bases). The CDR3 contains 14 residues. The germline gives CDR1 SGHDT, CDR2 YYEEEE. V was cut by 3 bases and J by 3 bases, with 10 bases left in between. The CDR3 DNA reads TGTGCCAGCAGCTATCTCGGGGGCTACAATGAGCAGTTCTTC. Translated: CASSYLGGYNEQFF.

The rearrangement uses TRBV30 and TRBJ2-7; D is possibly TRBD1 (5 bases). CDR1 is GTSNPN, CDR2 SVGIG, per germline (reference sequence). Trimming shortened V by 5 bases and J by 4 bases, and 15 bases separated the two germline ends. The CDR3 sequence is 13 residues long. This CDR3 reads CAWQDTALYEQYF. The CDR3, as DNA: TGTGCCTGGCAGGACACGGCCCTTTACGAGCAGTACTTC.

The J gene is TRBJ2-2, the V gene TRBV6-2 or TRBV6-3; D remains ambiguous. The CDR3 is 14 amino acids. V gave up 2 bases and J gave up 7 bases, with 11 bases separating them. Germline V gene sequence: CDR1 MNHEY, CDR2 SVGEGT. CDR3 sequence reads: CASSYEVASGELFF. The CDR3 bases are TGTGCCAGCAGTTACGAGGTGGCCAGCGGGGAGCTGTTTTTT.

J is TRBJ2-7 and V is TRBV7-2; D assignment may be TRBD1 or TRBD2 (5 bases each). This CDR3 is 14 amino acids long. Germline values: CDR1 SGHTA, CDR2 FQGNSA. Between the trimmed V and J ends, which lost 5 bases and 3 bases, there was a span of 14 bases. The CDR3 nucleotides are TGTGCCAGCAGCCCGCTGCTGGGGGACTACGAGCAGTACTTC. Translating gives CASSPLLGDYEQYF.

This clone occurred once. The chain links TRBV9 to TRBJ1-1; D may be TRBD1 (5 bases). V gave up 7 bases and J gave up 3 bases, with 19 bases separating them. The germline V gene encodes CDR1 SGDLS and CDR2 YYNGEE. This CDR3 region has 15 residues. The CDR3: CASGLPEGTYTEAFF. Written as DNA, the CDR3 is TGTGCCAGCGGCCTCCCAGAAGGGACGTACACTGAAGCTTTCTTT.

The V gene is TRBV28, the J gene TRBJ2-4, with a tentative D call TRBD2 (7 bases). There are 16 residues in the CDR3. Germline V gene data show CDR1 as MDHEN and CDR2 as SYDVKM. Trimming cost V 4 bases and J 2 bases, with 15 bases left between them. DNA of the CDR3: TGTGCCAGCAGTTCCCCCCGGGGGGCGACCAAAAACATTCAGTACTTC. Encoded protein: CASSSPRGATKNIQYF.

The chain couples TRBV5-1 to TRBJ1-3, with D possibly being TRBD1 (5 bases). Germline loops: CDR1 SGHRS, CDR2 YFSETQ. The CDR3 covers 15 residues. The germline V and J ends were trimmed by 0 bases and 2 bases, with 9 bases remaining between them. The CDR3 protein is CASSLDQGAGNTIYF. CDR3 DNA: TGCGCCAGCAGCTTGGATCAGGGAGCTGGAAACACCATATATTTT.

CDR3 sequence (DNA): TGTGCCAGCAGCTTATCGGACAGGGGGAACACTGAAGCTTTCTTT. It specifies CASSLSDRGNTEAFF. V is TRBV7-9 and J is TRBJ1-1, with 9 bases identical to TRBD1. The ends lost 2 bases at V and 1 base at J; junction bases unmatched: 2. This CDR3 is 15 amino acids long. Germline V lookup: CDR1 SEHNR, CDR2 FQNEAQ (reference sequence).

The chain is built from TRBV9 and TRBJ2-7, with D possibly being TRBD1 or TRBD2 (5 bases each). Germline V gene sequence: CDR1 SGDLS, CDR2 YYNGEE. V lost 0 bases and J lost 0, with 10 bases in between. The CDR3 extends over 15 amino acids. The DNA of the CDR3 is TGTGCCAGCAGCGTAGGGGGGTACTCCTCCTACGAGCAGTACTTC. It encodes CASSVGGYSSYEQYF.

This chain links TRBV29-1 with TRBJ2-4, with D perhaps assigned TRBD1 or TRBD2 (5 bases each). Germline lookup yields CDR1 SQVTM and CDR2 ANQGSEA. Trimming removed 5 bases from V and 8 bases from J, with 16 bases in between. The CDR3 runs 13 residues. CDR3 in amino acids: CSVHGTERDIQYF. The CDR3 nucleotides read TGCAGCGTTCACGGGACGGAACGGGACATTCAGTACTTC.

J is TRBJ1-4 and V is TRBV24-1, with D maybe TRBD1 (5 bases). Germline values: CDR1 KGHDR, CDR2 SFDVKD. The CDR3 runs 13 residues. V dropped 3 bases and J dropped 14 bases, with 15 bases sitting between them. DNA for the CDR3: TGTGCCACCAGTGATGGCTTGGGGAGGGACCTGTTTTTT. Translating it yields CATSDGLGRDLFF.

The CDR3 reads CASSPGTSGLQETQYF. CDR3 DNA: TGTGCCAGCAGTCCAGGGACTAGCGGGCTCCAAGAGACCCAGTACTTC. The V and J genes are TRBV28 and TRBJ2-5; 12 bases match TRBD2. Germline CDR1 reads MDHEN; CDR2 reads SYDVKM. V was clipped by 5 bases and J by 1 base; unmatched bases: 5. The CDR3 totals 16 residues.

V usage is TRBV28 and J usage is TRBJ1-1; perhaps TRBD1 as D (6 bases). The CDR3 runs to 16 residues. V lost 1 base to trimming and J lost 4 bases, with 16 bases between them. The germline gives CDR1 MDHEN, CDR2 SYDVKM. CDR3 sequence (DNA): TGTGCCAGCAGTTTATCCGGGCCCGCAGGGGTCACTGAAGCTTTCTTT. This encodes CASSLSGPAGVTEAFF.

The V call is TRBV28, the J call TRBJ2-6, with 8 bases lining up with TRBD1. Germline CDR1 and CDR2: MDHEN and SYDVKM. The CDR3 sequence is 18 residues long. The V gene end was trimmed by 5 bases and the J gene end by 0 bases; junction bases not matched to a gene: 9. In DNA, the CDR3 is TGTGCCAGCAGTACTCCGGACAGGGTCAACTCTGGGGCCAACGTCCTGACTTTC. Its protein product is CASSTPDRVNSGANVLTF.

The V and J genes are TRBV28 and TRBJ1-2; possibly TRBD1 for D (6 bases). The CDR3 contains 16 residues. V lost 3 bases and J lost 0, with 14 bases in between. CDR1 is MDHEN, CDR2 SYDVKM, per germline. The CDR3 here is CASSFGQLVANYGYTF. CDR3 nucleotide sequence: TGTGCCAGCAGTTTCGGACAGTTGGTGGCTAACTATGGCTACACCTTC.

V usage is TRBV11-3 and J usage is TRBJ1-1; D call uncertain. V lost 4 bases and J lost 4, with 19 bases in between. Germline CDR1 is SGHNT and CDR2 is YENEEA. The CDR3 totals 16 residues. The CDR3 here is CASSYGFGVRGTEAFF. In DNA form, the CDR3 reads TGTGCCAGCAGCTATGGATTTGGGGTGCGGGGCACTGAAGCTTTCTTT.

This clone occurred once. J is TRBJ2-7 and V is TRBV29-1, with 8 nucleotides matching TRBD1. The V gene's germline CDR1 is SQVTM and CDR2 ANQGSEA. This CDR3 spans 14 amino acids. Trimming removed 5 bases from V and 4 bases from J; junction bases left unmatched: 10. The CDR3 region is CSVFRQGPKYEQYF. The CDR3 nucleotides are TGCAGCGTTTTTCGACAGGGGCCTAAATACGAGCAGTACTTC.

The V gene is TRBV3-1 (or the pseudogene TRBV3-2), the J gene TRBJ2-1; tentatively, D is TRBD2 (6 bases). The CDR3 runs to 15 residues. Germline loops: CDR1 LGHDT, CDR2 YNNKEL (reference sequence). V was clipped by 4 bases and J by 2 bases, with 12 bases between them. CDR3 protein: CASSPRLVTYNEQFF. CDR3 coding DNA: TGTGCCAGCAGCCCCCGACTAGTTACCTACAATGAGCAGTTCTTC.